The rows below give T cell receptor beta chains drawn from one sample of a study of T cell responses to AZD1222 COVID-19 vaccine. The data were produced by immunoSEQ multiplex PCR, yet TCRdb's version contains in-frame clones alone and is incomplete. The sample includes 80,000 to 100,000 clones, about 90% seen only once; the top ten take about 9.3%. The material was peripheral blood, obtained on day 0 of MenACWY control vaccination. The receptors come from an adult in good health. Both conserved end residues are part of each CDR3. Each record gives: clone size, J gene, D gene, CDR3 length, V gene, CDR3 protein, CDR3 DNA. D genes are given only for firm matches. Clone size is shown for a subset of rows, as once, few, many or a class of expanded clone.

-	TRBJ1-5	-	14	TRBV18	CASSPGGDGQPQHF	TGTGCCAGCTCACCAGGGGGGGACGGGCAGCCCCAGCATTTT
-	TRBJ1-3	TRBD1	17	TRBV6-1	CASSEETGVSQGNTIYF	TGTGCCAGCAGTGAAGAGACAGGGGTGTCGCAAGGAAACACCATATATTTT
-	TRBJ1-3	-	16	TRBV7-8	CASSSGLQAGGNTIYF	TGTGCCAGCAGCTCCGGACTCCAGGCCGGAGGAAACACCATATATTTT
few	TRBJ1-1	-	14	TRBV7-2	CASSPRGADTEAFF	TGTGCCAGCAGCCCCCGGGGGGCGGACACTGAAGCTTTCTTT
-	TRBJ1-2	-	15	TRBV21-1	CASSPLETSHGGYTF	TGTGCCAGCAGCCCGCTAGAGACCTCCCACGGTGGCTACACCTTC
-	TRBJ1-1	-	15	TRBV5-1	CASSKETGGNTEAFF	TGCGCCAGCAGCAAAGAGACGGGAGGGAACACTGAAGCTTTCTTT
-	TRBJ1-1	-	13	TRBV27	CASKRGPHTEAFF	TGTGCCAGCAAAAGGGGCCCACACACTGAAGCTTTCTTT
-	TRBJ1-4	-	13	TRBV30	CAWSGEGYEKLFF	TGTGCCTGGAGTGGGGAGGGCTATGAAAAACTGTTTTTT
-	TRBJ2-7	-	15	TRBV19	CASSIARDHSYEQYF	TGTGCCAGTAGTATAGCCCGGGACCACTCCTACGAGCAGTACTTC
-	TRBJ1-2	-	16	TRBV6-1	CASSEVGGPLRYGYTF	TGTGCCAGCAGTGAAGTGGGTGGACCTTTGAGGTATGGCTACACCTTC
-	TRBJ1-2	-	11	TRBV19	CASSIPDGYTF	TGTGCCAGTAGTATACCCGATGGCTACACCTTC
-	TRBJ1-6	-	15	TRBV9	CASSVEGGHVSPLHF	TGTGCCAGCAGCGTAGAAGGGGGGCACGTTTCACCCCTCCACTTT
-	TRBJ2-3	-	12	TRBV5-6	CASFLDTDTQYF	TGTGCCAGTTTCTTGGACACAGATACGCAGTATTTT
-	TRBJ1-6	-	16	TRBV7-9	CASSLFGSAEGSPLHF	TGTGCCAGCAGCTTATTTGGTTCGGCAGAGGGGTCACCCCTCCACTTT
-	TRBJ2-3	-	15	TRBV4-1	CASSEDYRGTDTQYF	TGCGCCAGCAGCGAAGACTATCGCGGCACAGATACGCAGTATTTT
-	TRBJ2-2	-	14	TRBV4-3	CASSTRWGTGELFF	TGCGCCAGCAGCACAAGGTGGGGCACCGGGGAGCTGTTTTTT
-	TRBJ1-2	-	14	TRBV7-2	CASSPGPANYGYTF	TGTGCCAGCAGCCCTGGACCCGCTAACTATGGCTACACCTTC
-	TRBJ2-2	-	13	TRBV6-5	CATFSEAIGELFF	TGTGCCACCTTTTCGGAGGCCATCGGGGAGCTGTTTTTT
-	TRBJ2-2	-	15	TRBV4-3	CASSQVTADLGELFF	TGCGCCAGCAGCCAAGTCACGGCCGACCTGGGGGAGCTGTTTTTT
-	TRBJ1-1	-	13	TRBV18	CASSPGEVTEAFF	TGTGCCAGCTCACCAGGCGAGGTGACTGAAGCTTTCTTT
-	TRBJ2-7	-	14	TRBV27	CASSQGQFSYEQYF	TGTGCCAGCAGTCAAGGACAGTTCTCCTACGAGCAGTACTTC
-	TRBJ1-1	-	11	TRBV6-1	CASSEGAKAFF	TGTGCCAGCAGTGAAGGGGCAAAAGCTTTCTTT
-	TRBJ1-3	-	15	TRBV6-5	CASSPQGASGNTIYF	TGTGCCAGCAGCCCCCAGGGCGCCTCTGGAAACACCATATATTTT
once	TRBJ2-1	-	15	TRBV5-1	CASSPPQSSYNEQFF	TGCGCCAGCAGCCCTCCCCAGAGCTCCTACAATGAGCAGTTCTTC
once	TRBJ1-1	-	12	TRBV5-1	CASSLGDTEAFF	TGCGCCAGCAGCTTGGGGGACACTGAAGCTTTCTTT
once	TRBJ1-2	-	17	TRBV7-2	CASSLRAGAAVLYGYTF	TGTGCCAGCAGCTTACGAGCTGGGGCGGCGGTCCTCTATGGCTACACCTTC
-	TRBJ2-6	-	19	TRBV5-8	CASSWGPLQGGAGANVLTF	TGTGCCAGCAGCTGGGGCCCCTTGCAGGGGGGAGCTGGGGCCAACGTCCTGACTTTC
-	TRBJ1-5	-	17	TRBV15	CATSRDQKGRGDQPQHF	TGTGCCACCAGCAGAGATCAAAAGGGGAGAGGCGATCAGCCCCAGCATTTT
-	TRBJ1-2	TRBD1	14	TRBV2	CASSEGTGGYGYTF	TGTGCCAGCAGTGAGGGGACAGGGGGATATGGCTACACCTTC
-	TRBJ1-1	-	15	TRBV4-3	CASSQEIGPGPEAFF	TGCGCCAGCAGCCAAGAGATTGGGCCCGGTCCTGAAGCTTTCTTT
-	TRBJ1-6	-	14	TRBV7-3	CASSFKGSNSPLHF	TGTGCCAGCAGCTTTAAGGGTTCCAATTCACCCCTCCACTTT
-	TRBJ1-2	TRBD1	17	TRBV5-1	CASSRSLTGTGMDGYTF	TGCGCCAGCAGCCGAAGCCTGACCGGGACAGGCATGGATGGCTACACCTTC
few	TRBJ1-2	-	12	TRBV7-9	CASSLSRAGYTF	TGTGCCAGCAGCCTCAGCCGGGCGGGCTACACCTTC
-	TRBJ1-4	-	13	TRBV10-3	CAISDGRDEKLFF	TGTGCCATCAGTGACGGGAGGGACGAAAAACTGTTTTTT
few	TRBJ1-6	-	15	TRBV30	CAWTMGRRGDSPLHF	TGTGCCTGGACTATGGGACGGAGGGGTGATTCACCCCTCCACTTT
medium-sized	TRBJ1-3	-	13	TRBV2	CASSDAGRDTIYF	TGTGCCAGCAGTGACGCCGGAAGAGACACCATATATTTT
-	TRBJ1-1	-	15	TRBV28	CASSLGWGVNTEAFF	TGTGCCAGCAGTTTGGGCTGGGGGGTGAACACTGAAGCTTTCTTT
-	TRBJ2-2	TRBD2	14	TRBV30	CAWSPGTSVRELFF	TGTGCCTGGAGTCCAGGGACTAGCGTCCGGGAGCTGTTTTTT